This T cell receptor beta chain stems from a study of T-cell memory formation after mild COVID-19. The CDR3 covers 13 residues. The germline gives CDR1 SEHNR, CDR2 FQNEAQ (reference sequence). V was shortened by 8 bases and J by 2 bases, with 12 bases between the two germline ends. TCRdb reprocessed the 5' RACE reads via MiXCR and lists one record per CDR3 protein. This sample carries around 140,000 distinct CDR3 sequences, roughly 24% of them seen once, and the ten largest clones take around 22%. This receptor was identified in an adult woman who had mild COVID-19 (a few samples of this study predate the infection). Cell type and time point are not known. The chain recombines TRBV7-9 with TRBJ1-2; a weak D match, TRBD1 (6 bases). The sample comprised PBMCs or a T cell subset sorted from them (not recorded which). CDR3: CASAHTGNYGYTF. The CDR3 bases are TGTGCCAGCGCCCACACAGGGAACTATGGCTACACCTTC.